A single sample is the source of the 30 T cell receptor beta chains below, sequenced in a study of CD8 T cells in Susac syndrome. Reverse transcription of about 0.5 to 1 ug RNA used random hexamers. TCRdb ran MiXCR on the immunoSEQ multiplex PCR reads and lists one entry per CDR3 protein. The top ten clones hold 0.13% to 0.15% of a sample with under 150,000 distinct CDR3 sequences, 95% of them seen once. Specimen: CD4+ T cells from PBMCs. The receptors were gathered from a human donor with Susac syndrome.

The chain employs TRBV20-1 and TRBJ1-1; D may be TRBD1 (5 bases). V gave up 6 bases and J gave up 1 base, with 15 bases separating them. CDR1 and CDR2 from the germline V gene are DFQATT and SNEGSKA (reference sequence). This CDR3 has 14 amino acids. The CDR3 sequence is CSASGRPENTEAFF. In nucleotides, the CDR3 is TGCAGTGCCTCGGGGCGACCCGAGAACACTGAAGCTTTCTTT.

V is TRBV6-4 and J is TRBJ2-6; no definite D call. This CDR3 is 14 amino acids long. Trimming removed 3 bases from V and 0 bases from J, with 3 bases in between. The germline V gene has CDR1 MRHNA and CDR2 SNTAGT. This CDR3 is CASSEDSGANVLTF. The CDR3 DNA is TGTGCCAGCAGTGAGGACTCTGGGGCCAACGTCCTGACTTTC.

The chain joins TRBV12-5 to TRBJ2-1; maybe TRBD2 (5 bases). V was pared by 1 base and J by 7 bases, with 17 bases between. Germline loops: CDR1 LGHNT, CDR2 FRNRAP. CDR3 length: 16 amino acids. CDR3 nucleotides: TGTGCTAGTGGTTTGGGGCAAACAACACGAGGGAATGAGCAGTTCTTC. It is translated as CASGLGQTTRGNEQFF. Looking up the rest from reference TRBV12-5 and TRBJ2-1 gives the full variable domain: DARVTQTPRHKVTEMGQEVTMRCQPILGHNTVFWYRQTMMQGLELLAYFRNRAPLDDSGMPKDRFSAEMPDATLATLKIQPSEPRDSAVYFCASGLGQTTRGNEQFFGPGTRLTVL.

The genes are TRBV19 and TRBJ1-1, with D perhaps matching TRBD1 (5 bases). The V end lost 10 bases, the J end lost 0 bases, and 18 bases lay between the germline ends. The CDR3 runs 15 residues. Germline V CDR1 and CDR2: LNHDA, SQIVND (reference sequence). CDR3 region: CATHAGEAMNTEAFF. The CDR3 bases are TGTGCCACCCACGCGGGGGAGGCCATGAACACTGAAGCTTTCTTT.

The chain recombines TRBV7-3 with TRBJ2-3; 12 bases align to TRBD2. The trim removed 5 bases at V and 3 bases at J, leaving 6 bases unmatched. This CDR3 is built from 16 residues. CDR1 is SGHTA, CDR2 FQGTGA, per germline. CDR3 amino acids: CASSNRLAGETDTQYF. The DNA of the CDR3 is TGTGCCAGCAGCAATAGACTAGCGGGGGAAACAGATACGCAGTATTTT.

The chain joins TRBV12-3 or TRBV12-4 to TRBJ2-5; D is uncertain. The CDR3 loop spans 13 amino acids. The germline V and J ends were trimmed by 6 bases and 2 bases, with 10 bases remaining between them. The CDR3 DNA sequence: TGTGCCAGCAGCCGTAAACTGCAAGAGACCCAGTACTTC. Amino acids: CASSRKLQETQYF.

The chain links TRBV4-1 to TRBJ1-5; weak D call: TRBD1 (5 bases). The CDR3 sequence is 16 residues long. V lost 5 bases and J 8 bases, leaving 22 bases between the germline ends. CDR1 MGHRA and CDR2 YSYEKL come from the germline V gene. DNA for the CDR3: TGCGCCAGCAGCGACCCAGACAGAGGGCTGCGGGAGCCCCAGCATTTT. Translation gives CASSDPDRGLREPQHF.

V usage is TRBV27 and J usage is TRBJ2-2; no reliable D call. The CDR3 is made up of 14 amino acids. Trimming stripped 5 bases from V and 4 bases from J, with 11 bases between. Germline CDR1 reads MNHEY; CDR2 reads SMNVEV (reference sequence). The CDR3 sequence: CASSNTGVTGELFF. CDR3 DNA: TGTGCCAGCAGTAACACGGGTGTCACCGGGGAGCTGTTTTTT.

CDR3 region: CASSPTTHYTEQFF. CDR3 sequence (DNA): TGTGCCAGCAGCCCAACCACTCACTACACGGAGCAGTTCTTC. The chain has TRBV5-4 and TRBJ2-1; D unclear. This CDR3 contains 14 residues. Germline CDR1 SGHNT, CDR2 YYREEE (reference sequence). Trimming left V 4 bases short and J 10 bases short, with 18 bases between. The full variable domain, its missing parts supplied by reference TRBV5-4 and TRBJ2-1, is ETGVTQSPTHLIKTRGQQVTLRCSSQSGHNTVSWYQQALGQGPQFIFQYYREEENGRGNFPPRFSGLQFPNYSSELNVNALELDDSALYLCASSPTTHYTEQFFGPGTRLTVL.

The chain employs TRBV7-9 and TRBJ2-7; perhaps TRBD1 as D (5 bases). V shed 1 base and J shed 6 bases, with 13 bases lying between them. Germline loops: CDR1 SEHNR, CDR2 FQNEAQ (reference sequence). CDR3 length: 14 residues. This chain's CDR3 is CASSLGRREREQYF. Here the CDR3 DNA reads TGTGCCAGCAGCTTAGGTCGCAGGGAACGCGAGCAGTACTTC.

This clonotype was seen once. The CDR3 sequence is CASSQERTKHEQFF. As DNA, the CDR3 is TGCGCCAGCAGCCAAGAGAGGACGAAGCATGAGCAGTTCTTC. This chain uses TRBV4-3 with TRBJ2-1; D is unresolved. The length of the CDR3 is 14 residues. CDR1 is LGHNA, CDR2 YSLEER, per germline. V lost 0 bases to trimming and J lost 8 bases, with 11 bases between them.

This clonotype was recorded only once. This chain connects TRBV15 to TRBJ2-5; D is perhaps TRBD1 (6 bases). CDR3 length: 13 amino acids. Looked up from germline, CDR1 is LNHNV and CDR2 is YYDKDF (reference sequence). Trimming pared 2 bases from V and 6 bases from J, leaving 10 bases between. The CDR3 DNA is TGTGCCACCAGCAGACCTCAGGGGAAGACCCAGTACTTC. It translates to CATSRPQGKTQYF.

The chain links TRBV3-1 to TRBJ1-1, with 9 bases that match TRBD1. Germline V CDR1 and CDR2: LGHDT, YNNKEL (reference sequence). V was pared by 4 bases and J by 3 bases, with 6 bases of the junction left unmatched. The CDR3 totals 15 residues. The CDR3 here is CASSPGTGWYTEAFF. CDR3 DNA sequence: TGTGCCAGCAGCCCAGGGACAGGGTGGTACACTGAAGCTTTCTTT. The whole variable domain, remainder taken from reference TRBV3-1 and TRBJ1-1, is DTAVSQTPKYLVTQMGNDKSIKCEQNLGHDTMYWYKQDSKKFLKIMFSYNNKELIINETVPNRFSPKSPDKAHLNLHINSLELGDSAVYFCASSPGTGWYTEAFFGQGTRLTVV.

The rearrangement joins TRBV2 to TRBJ2-7, with 7 nucleotides matching TRBD2. Germline V gene data show CDR1 as SNHLY and CDR2 as FYNNEI. This CDR3 has 12 residues. Trimming cost V 8 bases and J 0 bases; bases outside gene matches: 1. In DNA form, the CDR3 reads TGTGCCAGCGCGGGGGACTCCTACGAGCAGTACTTC. Amino acids: CASAGDSYEQYF.

This chain links TRBV4-1 with TRBJ2-5; 9 bases are shared with TRBD2. Trimming took 0 bases from V and 3 from J; bases not matched to a gene: 5. The CDR3 is 16 residues long. Germline V gives CDR1 MGHRA, CDR2 YSYEKL. The CDR3 sequence: CASSQDWRGGEETQYF. The CDR3 DNA follows: TGCGCCAGCAGCCAAGATTGGCGGGGGGGCGAAGAGACCCAGTACTTC.

The chain links TRBV18 to TRBJ2-5; weak D call: TRBD1 (6 bases). V dropped 1 base and J dropped 4 bases, with 7 bases sitting between them. CDR1 KGHSH and CDR2 LQKENI come from the germline V gene. The CDR3 covers 13 residues. The CDR3: CASSPRGRETQYF. The CDR3 nucleotides read TGTGCCAGCTCACCACGGGGGCGAGAGACCCAGTACTTC. Using reference TRBV18 and TRBJ2-5 for the parts outside the CDR3, the full variable domain is NAGVMQNPRHLVRRRGQEARLRCSPMKGHSHVYWYRQLPEEGLKFMVYLQKENIIDESGMPKERFSAEFPKEGPSILRIQQVVRGDSAAYFCASSPRGRETQYFGPGTRLLVL.

In its sample, this clonotype was seen once. The rearrangement uses TRBV12-3 or TRBV12-4 and TRBJ1-2, with unresolved D. V was pared by 3 bases and J by 3 bases, with 8 bases between. This CDR3 is 13 amino acids long. The CDR3 spells CASSLGFDYGYTF. CDR3 coding DNA: TGTGCCAGCAGTTTGGGTTTTGACTATGGCTACACCTTC.

The chain has TRBV28 and TRBJ2-1; TRBD1 matches 7 bases. With 7 bases clipped from V and 2 bases from J, the junction kept 8 bases outside the gene matches. This CDR3 has 15 amino acids. Germline V lookup: CDR1 MDHEN, CDR2 SYDVKM. The chain's CDR3 is CASTLEGQPYNEQFF. Written as DNA, the CDR3 is TGTGCCAGCACCCTAGAGGGACAGCCCTACAATGAGCAGTTCTTC.

The V gene is TRBV9, the J gene TRBJ2-3; a weak D match, TRBD2 (6 bases). CDR1 and CDR2 (germline): SGDLS, YYNGEE. Trimming took off 3 bases at V and 0 bases at J, with 11 bases between the two ends. The CDR3 is 15 residues long. CDR3 residues: CASSATSGSTDTQYF. In DNA, the CDR3 is TGTGCCAGCAGCGCCACAAGCGGGAGCACAGATACGCAGTATTTT.

The CDR3 bases are TGTGCCAGCAGCCAAGATCTCTACAATGAGCAGTTCTTC. Its protein product is CASSQDLYNEQFF. The chain couples TRBV3-1 to TRBJ2-1; D remains ambiguous. V lost 0 bases and J lost 3, with 3 bases in between. The CDR3 extends over 13 amino acids. Germline V gene sequence: CDR1 LGHDT, CDR2 YNNKEL (reference sequence).

This clonotype was observed once. CDR3 sequence reads: CASTEGQGEDTQYF. The CDR3 bases are TGTGCCAGCACCGAAGGGCAGGGTGAGGATACGCAGTATTTT. The V call is TRBV25-1, the J call TRBJ2-3; maybe TRBD1 (5 bases). V shed 7 bases and J shed 6 bases, with 17 bases lying between them. This CDR3 is 14 amino acids long. Per germline, CDR1 MGHDK and CDR2 SYGVNS.

The V and J genes are TRBV9 and TRBJ2-7; possibly TRBD1 for D (7 bases). The CDR3 totals 14 residues. Trimming removed 2 bases at V and 1 base at J, with 10 bases between. The germline V gene encodes CDR1 SGDLS and CDR2 YYNGEE. CDR3 amino acids: CASSVRDRSYEQYF. The CDR3 nucleotides are TGTGCCAGCAGCGTGCGGGACAGATCCTACGAGCAGTACTTC.

This clonotype was picked up one time. This chain uses TRBV30 with TRBJ1-3; 7 bases map to TRBD1. The ends lost 3 bases at V and 2 bases at J; junction bases unmatched: 7. Per the germline V gene, CDR1 is GTSNPN and CDR2 is SVGIG (reference sequence). CDR3 size: 15 residues. The CDR3 bases are TGTGCCTGGAGGCTGTCAGGACAGGCTGGAAACACCATATATTTT. This sequence encodes CAWRLSGQAGNTIYF.

The chain employs TRBV20-1 and TRBJ1-2; 11 nucleotides match TRBD1. The CDR3 runs 17 residues. Unmatched junction bases numbered 8, after V lost 1 base and J lost 1 base. Germline values: CDR1 DFQATT, CDR2 SNEGSKA (reference sequence). In nucleotides, the CDR3 is TGCAGTGCTAGAGCGATTGGGACAGGGGGGCGTAACTATGGCTACACCTTC. This gives the protein CSARAIGTGGRNYGYTF.

This chain uses TRBV4-1 with TRBJ1-2; D ambiguous. The CDR3 has 14 amino acids. Germline CDR1 reads MGHRA; CDR2 reads YSYEKL. Trimming removed 0 bases from V and 6 bases from J, with 11 bases in between. The CDR3 DNA reads as TGCGCCAGCAGCCAAGACATTAGTAGGGATGGCTACACCTTC. Its translation is CASSQDISRDGYTF.

This clonotype was counted once. This chain joins TRBV20-1 and TRBJ2-7, with 8 bases that match TRBD1. CDR3 length equals 15 residues. V dropped 2 bases and J dropped 5; count of bases not matched to a gene: 11. The germline CDR1 and CDR2 sequences are DFQATT and SNEGSKA (reference sequence). This CDR3 reads CSARHGRTGSDEQYF. CDR3 bases: TGCAGTGCTAGACACGGCCGGACAGGGAGTGACGAGCAGTACTTC.

The chain has TRBV20-1 and TRBJ1-1; TRBD1 agrees at 8 bases. Germline V gene data show CDR1 as DFQATT and CDR2 as SNEGSKA (reference sequence). The V gene end was trimmed by 2 bases and the J gene end by 6 bases; junction bases not matched to a gene: 11. The CDR3 sequence is 15 residues long. CDR3 loop: CSARRQGRGYAEAFF. For the CDR3, the DNA is TGCAGTGCTAGAAGACAGGGGAGGGGATACGCTGAAGCTTTCTTT.

The chain links TRBV20-1 to TRBJ2-1; TRBD2 agrees at 13 bases. V was clipped by 7 bases and J by 7 bases; unmatched bases: 4. The CDR3 is made up of 13 amino acids. Germline V lookup: CDR1 DFQATT, CDR2 SNEGSKA (reference sequence). The CDR3 nucleotides are TGCAGTGTTGGGACTAGCGGGGTAAATGAGCAGTTCTTC. Protein product: CSVGTSGVNEQFF.

The J gene is TRBJ2-7, the V gene TRBV3-1; TRBD2 matches 9 bases. Germline trimming cut 8 bases from V and 5 bases from J; bases unmatched to any gene: 10. Per the germline V gene, CDR1 is LGHDT and CDR2 is YNNKEL (reference sequence). This CDR3 comprises 14 residues. This CDR3 reads CASGVGTSLHEQYF. The CDR3 DNA sequence: TGTGCCAGCGGCGTCGGGACTAGCCTGCACGAGCAGTACTTC.

The J gene is TRBJ2-5, the V gene TRBV28; 7 positions match TRBD2. V gave up 5 bases and J gave up 4 bases; unmatched junction bases: 7. CDR3 length: 14 amino acids. The germline V gene has CDR1 MDHEN and CDR2 SYDVKM. CDR3 sequence reads: CASSLGGGTETQYF. The CDR3 DNA reads as TGTGCCAGCAGTCTTGGGGGGGGGACAGAGACCCAGTACTTC.